Given below is one T cell receptor beta chain in context. Its binding antigen is unknown. Germline and junction disagree at one end, which may indicate a read error. The immunoSEQ Assay, a bias-controlled multiplex PCR, was used to amplify TCRbeta CDR3 regions from genomic DNA. For the original study's pipeline: Within the assay, amplification of reference gene primers was used to estimate how many nucleated cells each sample contained. To quantify the absolute abundance of each unique TCRbeta CDR3 rearrangement, sequence reads were collapsed and filtered. Productive Simpson clonality was computed per sample as the square root of Simpson's diversity index over productive rearrangements. TCRdb provides this immuneACCESS table in a form limited to in-frame rearrangements. Some clones are lacking; in checked studies, under half of them reflect an unresolved V gene, and why the rest are absent is not known. For V, J and clone size, that table is used; D and trimming come from the DNA. The sample includes tens of thousands of clones, with approximately 80% observed a single time. The ten largest clones represent less than 60% of the sample.

The sample comes from a study of blood T cell repertoires in COVID-19 (dated by TCRdb to between 2020 and 2021). Background on the whole study: Samples covering the acute and convalescent phases of COVID-19 were provided by collaborators in the United States, Italy and Spain. The prospective study material was composed of cDNA or gDNA derived from T cells, B-cell-depleted T cells, or PBMCs. The dataset comprised deeply sampled blood TCRbeta repertoires from subjects exposed to, actively infected with, or recovered from COVID-19. The repertoires were released in a freely available public database meant as a resource for research on the immune response to SARS-CoV-2. Samples were obtained from the ongoing ImmuneRACE study (first 160 participants) and from over a thousand subjects provided by 6 global collaborators. Nearly every sample came with metadata listing a de-identified subject ID, COVID-19 status, age in years and sex. Where HLA class I and class II types were available, the types were taken from metadata supplied by the sample provider, not from assay-based typing.

Via the germline V gene, CDR1 is MNHNS and CDR2 SASEGT. The CDR3, cysteine through phenylalanine, is 11 amino acids long. Of the read, only the CDR3 DNA is kept; its 33 bases are in frame from base 1. The collaborating institutions used their own protocols to collect whole blood in K2EDTA tubes. For TCRbeta analysis, collaborators shipped samples in one of three forms: frozen whole blood, isolated PBMCs, or DNA extracted from either of those sample types. Here is what the overall study found, with its caveats: The amount of clinical and demographic metadata varied by source and participant and was provided uncurated.

The receptor comes from a human donor in a cohort sampled during active COVID-19. The source material was peripheral blood. The rearrangement joined TRBV6-1 to TRBJ2-7, with the D gene not confidently named. This receptor has the CDR3 CASSEGYGQYF. The sequence in DNA is TGTGCCAGCAGTGAAGGGTACGGGCAGTACTTC.